Listed below are T cell receptor beta chains from one sample, sequenced in a study of T cell changes during pregnancy in multiple sclerosis. Sequencing used immunoSEQ multiplex PCR; TCRdb keeps in-frame clones, though not all of them. The sample lists 30,000 to 40,000 clones, roughly 91% seen once, with 5.5% to 7.5% in the top ten. The source material was CD8+ T cells from peripheral blood mononuclear cells, sampled in the third trimester of pregnancy. These receptors came from a female donor with multiple sclerosis, enrolled in a pregnancy study. Each CDR3 is given with its conserved first and last residue. Fields, in order: V gene, J gene, clone size, D gene, CDR3 protein, CDR3 DNA. D genes are given only for firm matches. Size tells how often a clone was seen (once, few, many) or the class of an expanded clone, and some rows leave it out.

v_call: TRBV15
j_call: TRBJ2-2
clone_size: -
d_call: -
cdr3_aa: CATSRSEYHLEDGELFF
cdr3_nt: TGTGCCACCAGCAGATCGGAGTACCACCTGGAAGACGGGGAGCTGTTTTTT

v_call: TRBV5-1
j_call: TRBJ1-1
clone_size: -
d_call: TRBD1
cdr3_aa: CASRLGGGGTEAFF
cdr3_nt: TGCGCCAGCAGACTAGGGGGCGGAGGGACTGAAGCTTTCTTT

v_call: TRBV2
j_call: TRBJ1-5
clone_size: -
d_call: TRBD1
cdr3_aa: CASCPGQGVPLCSNQPQHF
cdr3_nt: TGTGCCAGCTGCCCCGGACAGGGAGTCCCACTGTGTAGCAATCAGCCCCAGCATTTT

v_call: TRBV2
j_call: TRBJ1-2
clone_size: once
d_call: -
cdr3_aa: CASLGHHYGYTF
cdr3_nt: TGTGCCAGCTTGGGACACCACTATGGCTACACCTTC

v_call: TRBV29-1
j_call: TRBJ2-1
clone_size: -
d_call: TRBD1
cdr3_aa: CSGQGARLDNEQFF
cdr3_nt: TGCAGCGGACAGGGGGCCCGATTGGACAATGAGCAGTTCTTC

v_call: TRBV5-4
j_call: TRBJ1-1
clone_size: -
d_call: -
cdr3_aa: CASSLMGQIRNTEAFF
cdr3_nt: TGTGCCAGCAGCCTGATGGGACAAATAAGAAACACTGAAGCTTTCTTT

v_call: TRBV16
j_call: TRBJ1-5
clone_size: -
d_call: -
cdr3_aa: CASSQGGGNQPQHF
cdr3_nt: TGTGCCAGCAGCCAGGGGGGTGGCAATCAGCCCCAGCATTTT

v_call: TRBV2
j_call: TRBJ2-5
clone_size: -
d_call: TRBD2
cdr3_aa: CASAAGGHQETQYF
cdr3_nt: TGTGCCAGCGCTGCGGGGGGACACCAAGAGACCCAGTACTTC

v_call: TRBV9
j_call: TRBJ2-1
clone_size: -
d_call: -
cdr3_aa: CASSGLSGRKFF
cdr3_nt: TGTGCCAGCAGCGGCCTCTCGGGGAGGAAGTTCTTC

v_call: TRBV10-3
j_call: TRBJ2-3
clone_size: -
d_call: TRBD1
cdr3_aa: CAISEWAGQGKDTQYF
cdr3_nt: TGTGCCATCAGTGAGTGGGCGGGACAGGGCAAAGATACGCAGTATTTT

v_call: TRBV7-9
j_call: TRBJ1-2
clone_size: -
d_call: -
cdr3_aa: CASSLGDIGDYGYTF
cdr3_nt: TGTGCCAGCAGCTTGGGGGACATTGGAGACTATGGCTACACCTTC

v_call: TRBV9
j_call: TRBJ2-1
clone_size: -
d_call: TRBD1
cdr3_aa: CASSVWTGGMYNEQFF
cdr3_nt: TGTGCTAGCAGCGTATGGACAGGGGGCATGTACAATGAGCAGTTCTTC

v_call: TRBV10-2
j_call: TRBJ1-5
clone_size: -
d_call: -
cdr3_aa: CASRDRGYGQPQHF
cdr3_nt: TGCGCCAGCAGAGATCGGGGATATGGTCAGCCCCAGCATTTT

v_call: TRBV11-2
j_call: TRBJ2-2
clone_size: -
d_call: -
cdr3_aa: CASSLGRWWELFF
cdr3_nt: TGTGCCAGCAGCTTAGGTCGGTGGTGGGAGCTGTTTTTT

v_call: TRBV14
j_call: TRBJ2-7
clone_size: once
d_call: TRBD1
cdr3_aa: CASSPGPGQAPYEQYF
cdr3_nt: TGTGCCAGCAGCCCGGGCCCGGGACAGGCTCCCTACGAGCAGTACTTC

v_call: TRBV4-1
j_call: TRBJ1-1
clone_size: -
d_call: -
cdr3_aa: CASSDLGDEDTEAFF
cdr3_nt: TGCGCCAGCAGCGACCTAGGCGATGAGGACACTGAAGCTTTCTTT

v_call: TRBV6-4
j_call: TRBJ2-3
clone_size: -
d_call: -
cdr3_aa: CASSDSQGSDTQYF
cdr3_nt: TGTGCCAGCAGTGACTCGCAGGGGTCAGATACGCAGTATTTT

v_call: TRBV9
j_call: TRBJ2-7
clone_size: -
d_call: TRBD1
cdr3_aa: CASSTGVAAEYEQYF
cdr3_nt: TGTGCCAGCAGCACAGGGGTCGCAGCCGAATACGAGCAGTACTTC

v_call: TRBV4-3
j_call: TRBJ2-7
clone_size: -
d_call: -
cdr3_aa: CASSQQVPYEQYF
cdr3_nt: TGCGCCAGCAGCCAACAGGTCCCCTACGAGCAGTACTTC

v_call: TRBV7-2
j_call: TRBJ1-5
clone_size: -
d_call: -
cdr3_aa: CASSLVSGYSNQPQHF
cdr3_nt: TGTGCCAGCAGCTTAGTCTCCGGGTATAGCAATCAGCCCCAGCATTTT

v_call: TRBV7-9
j_call: TRBJ2-1
clone_size: -
d_call: TRBD1
cdr3_aa: CASSPKGRGGGNEQFF
cdr3_nt: TGTGCCAGCAGCCCGAAGGGGCGAGGGGGCGGAAATGAGCAGTTCTTC

v_call: TRBV9
j_call: TRBJ2-1
clone_size: -
d_call: TRBD2
cdr3_aa: CASSFTGGPRNEQFF
cdr3_nt: TGTGCCAGCAGCTTCACGGGGGGGCCTAGGAATGAGCAGTTCTTC

v_call: TRBV6-5
j_call: TRBJ2-2
clone_size: -
d_call: -
cdr3_aa: CASRLSGTGELFF
cdr3_nt: TGTGCCAGCAGGCTATCCGGGACTGGGGAGCTGTTTTTT

v_call: TRBV28
j_call: TRBJ2-3
clone_size: -
d_call: -
cdr3_aa: CASSPGWGVGADTQYF
cdr3_nt: TGTGCCAGCAGCCCTGGGTGGGGGGTCGGCGCAGATACGCAGTATTTT